Below are 20 T cell receptor beta chains sequenced from a single sample in a study of radiotherapy plus CTLA-4 blockade in lung cancer. Sequencing was performed with immunoSEQ multiplex PCR; in TCRdb, only in-frame clones are kept and a portion is missing. In the table there are about 53,000 clones, 84% of which are singletons. The material was peripheral blood, obtained from a patient treated with radiotherapy plus ipilimumab. The receptor set was obtained from a human donor with non-small cell lung cancer whose response to radiotherapy plus ipilimumab could not be evaluated.

The chain couples TRBV7-9 to TRBJ2-1, with 8 positions matching TRBD1. Germline loops: CDR1 SEHNR, CDR2 FQNEAQ (reference sequence). This CDR3 has 18 residues. After removal of 2 bases from V and 1 base from J, the junction contained 10 bases not matched to a gene. CDR3 protein: CASSLRPRGLKSYNEQFF. The CDR3 DNA sequence: TGTGCCAGCAGCTTACGCCCCAGGGGGCTTAAGTCCTACAATGAGCAGTTCTTC.

The V call is TRBV6-1, the J call TRBJ1-5, with D possibly TRBD1 on 6 matching bases. CDR1 is MNHNS and CDR2 is SASEGT in the germline V gene. V shed 7 bases and J shed 7 bases, with 20 bases lying between them. CDR3 length: 15 amino acids. CDR3 sequence (DNA): TGTGCCAGCATCGAAAATTTTTCGGGGGGCCAGCCCCAGCATTTT. Protein sequence: CASIENFSGGQPQHF.

V is TRBV19 and J is TRBJ2-5, with D possibly being TRBD2 (7 bases). Per germline, CDR1 LNHDA and CDR2 SQIVND (reference sequence). The V end was cut by 0 bases, the J end by 3 bases, with 17 bases between. CDR3 length equals 17 residues. Written as DNA, the CDR3 is TGTGCCAGTAGTATAGATCTTGGGGGCGCGGGGGAAGAGACCCAGTACTTC. Residues: CASSIDLGGAGEETQYF.

The chain combines TRBV7-3 with TRBJ2-2; 7 bases match TRBD2. The CDR3 consists of 15 residues. CDR1 and CDR2 from the germline V gene are SGHTA and FQGTGA. J was trimmed by 2 bases and V by 4 bases; bases with no gene match: 4. This CDR3 reads CASSSTSENTGELFF. The CDR3 coding sequence is TGTGCCAGCAGCTCTACTAGCGAAAACACCGGGGAGCTGTTTTTT. Full variable domain (remainder filled in from reference TRBV7-3 and TRBJ2-2): GAGVSQTPSNKVTEKGKYVELRCDPISGHTALYWYRQSLGQGPEFLIYFQGTGAADDSGLPNDRFFAVRPEGSVSTLKIQRTERGDSAVYLCASSSTSENTGELFFGEGSRLTVL.

The rearrangement joins TRBV28 to TRBJ2-2, with TRBD2 identical over 8 bases. V shed 7 bases and J 5 bases; nucleotides not matched to a gene: 9. In germline, CDR1 is MDHEN, CDR2 SYDVKM. The CDR3 is made up of 15 amino acids. In DNA form, the CDR3 reads TGTGCCAGCACCACAGCGGGAGCTGGGACCGGGGAGCTGTTTTTT. Its protein product is CASTTAGAGTGELFF. Looking up the rest from reference TRBV28 and TRBJ2-2 gives the full variable domain: DVKVTQSSRYLVKRTGEKVFLECVQDMDHENMFWYRQDPGLGLRLIYFSYDVKMKEKGDIPEGYSVSREKKERFSLILESASTNQTSMYLCASTTAGAGTGELFFGEGSRLTVL.

The chain joins TRBV2 to TRBJ2-7, with TRBD1 as a possible D gene (6 bases). V lost 8 bases and J 6 bases, leaving 14 bases between the germline ends. The CDR3 contains 12 residues. CDR1 is SNHLY and CDR2 is FYNNEI in the germline V gene. In nucleotides, the CDR3 is TGTGCCAGCGGATTTGTAGGGGGCGAGCAGTACTTC. Encoded protein: CASGFVGGEQYF.

The chain combines TRBV29-1 with TRBJ2-1; perhaps TRBD2 as D (5 bases). This CDR3 is 13 amino acids long. V was clipped by 3 bases and J by 0 bases, with 6 bases between them. Per the germline V gene, CDR1 is SQVTM and CDR2 is ANQGSEA. CDR3 DNA: TGCAGCGTTGAGGGAGTCTCCTACAATGAGCAGTTCTTC. Protein sequence: CSVEGVSYNEQFF.

This chain connects TRBV18 to TRBJ2-1; a weak D match, TRBD2 (6 bases). This CDR3 contains 15 residues. Trimming removed 6 bases from V and 8 bases from J, with 20 bases in between. CDR1 KGHSH and CDR2 LQKENI come from the germline V gene. This chain's CDR3 is CASSPPGLSSYEQFF. CDR3 nucleotides: TGTGCCAGCTCCCCCCCGGGACTCTCTAGCTATGAGCAGTTCTTC.

This clone occurred once. The V call is TRBV4-1, the J call TRBJ2-1; unclear D gene. Trimming removed 0 bases from V and 4 bases from J, with 4 bases in between. In germline, CDR1 is MGHRA, CDR2 YSYEKL. The CDR3 runs 13 residues. The CDR3 spells CASSQELYNEQFF. In DNA, the CDR3 is TGCGCCAGCAGCCAAGAACTATACAATGAGCAGTTCTTC.

The chain is built from TRBV25-1 and TRBJ1-6; tentatively, D is TRBD1 (6 bases). Germline CDR1 reads MGHDK; CDR2 reads SYGVNS. The length of the CDR3 is 15 residues. With 3 bases removed from V and 7 bases from J, the gap between germline ends came to 13 bases. As DNA, the CDR3 is TGTGCCAGCAGTGATTTACAGGGTTTAAATTCACCCCTCCACTTT. Its translation: CASSDLQGLNSPLHF.

This clone was detected once. J is TRBJ2-7 and V is TRBV7-3; a weak D match, TRBD2 (5 bases). CDR1 and CDR2 from the germline V gene are SGHTA and FQGTGA. The CDR3 is 16 residues long. The V gene lost 5 bases and the J gene lost 3 bases, with 20 bases spanning the gap. CDR3 nucleotides: TGTGCCAGCAGCCCGTATAGGACTGGTAACCTCTACGAGCAGTACTTC. The encoded protein is CASSPYRTGNLYEQYF.

The CDR3 nucleotides read TGTGCCAGCATTCTGGGGGGGCCATTGAACACTGAAGCTTTCTTT. It codes for CASILGGPLNTEAFF. The chain carries TRBV28 and TRBJ1-1, with D tentatively TRBD1 (6 bases). The CDR3 has 15 residues. V lost 7 bases, J lost 0 bases, and 15 bases lay in between. Per the germline V gene, CDR1 is MDHEN and CDR2 is SYDVKM.

This clone was picked up one time. The chain has TRBV19 and TRBJ2-6, with 8 positions matching TRBD2. The CDR3 spans 18 residues. Germline CDR1 is LNHDA and CDR2 is SQIVND (reference sequence). V shed 6 bases and J 0 bases; nucleotides not matched to a gene: 10. The CDR3 DNA follows: TGTGCCAGTAGATCCCCGAGCGGGAGTGGCTCTGGGGCCAACGTCCTGACTTTC. Translation: CASRSPSGSGSGANVLTF.

The chain carries TRBV6-5 and TRBJ1-5, with D possibly matching TRBD1 (6 bases). The CDR3 spans 13 residues. Per germline, CDR1 MNHEY and CDR2 SVGAGI. The V gene lost 10 bases and the J gene lost 3 bases, with 13 bases spanning the gap. The CDR3 loop reads CATQDSYNQPQHF. The CDR3 coding sequence is TGTGCCACCCAGGACAGCTACAATCAGCCCCAGCATTTT.

V gene TRBV15 combines with J gene TRBJ1-5; D unresolved. The CDR3 runs to 17 residues. Germline V gene lookup returns CDR1 LNHNV and CDR2 YYDKDF (reference sequence). V lost 0 bases and J 1 base, leaving 13 bases between the germline ends. In DNA form, the CDR3 reads TGTGCCACCAGCAGAGATGTGAGCGCTGGGAGCAATCAGCCCCAGCATTTT. It translates to CATSRDVSAGSNQPQHF.

The chain uses TRBV19 and TRBJ1-6; 7 nucleotides agree with TRBD1. The V segment lost 6 bases and the J segment 10 bases; nucleotides outside the gene matches: 9. This CDR3 comprises 14 residues. From germline, CDR1 is LNHDA and CDR2 SQIVND (reference sequence). The CDR3 DNA reads TGTGCCAGTAGACCCTGGCAGGGGGAGTCACCCCTCCACTTT. Translated, it gives CASRPWQGESPLHF. The full variable domain, with the rest looked up from reference TRBV19 and TRBJ1-6, is DGGITQSPKYLFRKEGQNVTLSCEQNLNHDAMYWYRQDPGQGLRLIYYSQIVNDFQKGDIAEGYSVSREKKESFPLTVTSAQKNPTAFYLCASRPWQGESPLHFGNGTRLTVT.

This chain connects TRBV5-4 to TRBJ2-1, with 13 bases fitting TRBD2. Germline V CDR1 and CDR2: SGHNT, YYREEE (reference sequence). The ends lost 6 bases at V and 6 bases at J; junction bases unmatched: 9. The length of the CDR3 is 16 residues. The CDR3 is CASTNRGTSGTNEQFF. The CDR3 DNA reads as TGTGCCAGCACCAATCGCGGGACTAGCGGGACCAATGAGCAGTTCTTC.

The chain joins TRBV7-3 to TRBJ1-1, with TRBD1 matching 7 bases. With 5 bases clipped from V and 1 base from J, the junction kept 4 bases outside the gene matches. The CDR3 is made up of 14 amino acids. Per germline, CDR1 SGHTA and CDR2 FQGTGA. DNA for the CDR3: TGTGCCAGCAGCCTGGACAGGAGGAACACTGAAGCTTTCTTT. Protein sequence: CASSLDRRNTEAFF.

This sequence joins TRBV5-4 and TRBJ2-1; TRBD2 aligns across 12 bases. The CDR3 is made up of 15 amino acids. The V gene's germline CDR1 is SGHNT and CDR2 YYREEE (reference sequence). V was clipped by 2 bases and J by 5 bases; unmatched bases: 2. The DNA for the CDR3 is TGTGCCAGCAGCTTTCGGACTAGCGGGGACAATGAGCAGTTCTTC. Translating it yields CASSFRTSGDNEQFF.

This clone has just a few counts. The genes are TRBV9 and TRBJ2-1, with 8 bases fitting TRBD2. V lost 3 bases and J lost 8; bases outside the gene matches: 13. CDR1 is SGDLS and CDR2 is YYNGEE in the germline V gene. The CDR3 has 16 amino acids. The DNA for the CDR3 is TGTGCCAGCAGCGCTATAGGGACTAGTGTTATCCATGAGCAGTTCTTC. This translates into CASSAIGTSVIHEQFF.